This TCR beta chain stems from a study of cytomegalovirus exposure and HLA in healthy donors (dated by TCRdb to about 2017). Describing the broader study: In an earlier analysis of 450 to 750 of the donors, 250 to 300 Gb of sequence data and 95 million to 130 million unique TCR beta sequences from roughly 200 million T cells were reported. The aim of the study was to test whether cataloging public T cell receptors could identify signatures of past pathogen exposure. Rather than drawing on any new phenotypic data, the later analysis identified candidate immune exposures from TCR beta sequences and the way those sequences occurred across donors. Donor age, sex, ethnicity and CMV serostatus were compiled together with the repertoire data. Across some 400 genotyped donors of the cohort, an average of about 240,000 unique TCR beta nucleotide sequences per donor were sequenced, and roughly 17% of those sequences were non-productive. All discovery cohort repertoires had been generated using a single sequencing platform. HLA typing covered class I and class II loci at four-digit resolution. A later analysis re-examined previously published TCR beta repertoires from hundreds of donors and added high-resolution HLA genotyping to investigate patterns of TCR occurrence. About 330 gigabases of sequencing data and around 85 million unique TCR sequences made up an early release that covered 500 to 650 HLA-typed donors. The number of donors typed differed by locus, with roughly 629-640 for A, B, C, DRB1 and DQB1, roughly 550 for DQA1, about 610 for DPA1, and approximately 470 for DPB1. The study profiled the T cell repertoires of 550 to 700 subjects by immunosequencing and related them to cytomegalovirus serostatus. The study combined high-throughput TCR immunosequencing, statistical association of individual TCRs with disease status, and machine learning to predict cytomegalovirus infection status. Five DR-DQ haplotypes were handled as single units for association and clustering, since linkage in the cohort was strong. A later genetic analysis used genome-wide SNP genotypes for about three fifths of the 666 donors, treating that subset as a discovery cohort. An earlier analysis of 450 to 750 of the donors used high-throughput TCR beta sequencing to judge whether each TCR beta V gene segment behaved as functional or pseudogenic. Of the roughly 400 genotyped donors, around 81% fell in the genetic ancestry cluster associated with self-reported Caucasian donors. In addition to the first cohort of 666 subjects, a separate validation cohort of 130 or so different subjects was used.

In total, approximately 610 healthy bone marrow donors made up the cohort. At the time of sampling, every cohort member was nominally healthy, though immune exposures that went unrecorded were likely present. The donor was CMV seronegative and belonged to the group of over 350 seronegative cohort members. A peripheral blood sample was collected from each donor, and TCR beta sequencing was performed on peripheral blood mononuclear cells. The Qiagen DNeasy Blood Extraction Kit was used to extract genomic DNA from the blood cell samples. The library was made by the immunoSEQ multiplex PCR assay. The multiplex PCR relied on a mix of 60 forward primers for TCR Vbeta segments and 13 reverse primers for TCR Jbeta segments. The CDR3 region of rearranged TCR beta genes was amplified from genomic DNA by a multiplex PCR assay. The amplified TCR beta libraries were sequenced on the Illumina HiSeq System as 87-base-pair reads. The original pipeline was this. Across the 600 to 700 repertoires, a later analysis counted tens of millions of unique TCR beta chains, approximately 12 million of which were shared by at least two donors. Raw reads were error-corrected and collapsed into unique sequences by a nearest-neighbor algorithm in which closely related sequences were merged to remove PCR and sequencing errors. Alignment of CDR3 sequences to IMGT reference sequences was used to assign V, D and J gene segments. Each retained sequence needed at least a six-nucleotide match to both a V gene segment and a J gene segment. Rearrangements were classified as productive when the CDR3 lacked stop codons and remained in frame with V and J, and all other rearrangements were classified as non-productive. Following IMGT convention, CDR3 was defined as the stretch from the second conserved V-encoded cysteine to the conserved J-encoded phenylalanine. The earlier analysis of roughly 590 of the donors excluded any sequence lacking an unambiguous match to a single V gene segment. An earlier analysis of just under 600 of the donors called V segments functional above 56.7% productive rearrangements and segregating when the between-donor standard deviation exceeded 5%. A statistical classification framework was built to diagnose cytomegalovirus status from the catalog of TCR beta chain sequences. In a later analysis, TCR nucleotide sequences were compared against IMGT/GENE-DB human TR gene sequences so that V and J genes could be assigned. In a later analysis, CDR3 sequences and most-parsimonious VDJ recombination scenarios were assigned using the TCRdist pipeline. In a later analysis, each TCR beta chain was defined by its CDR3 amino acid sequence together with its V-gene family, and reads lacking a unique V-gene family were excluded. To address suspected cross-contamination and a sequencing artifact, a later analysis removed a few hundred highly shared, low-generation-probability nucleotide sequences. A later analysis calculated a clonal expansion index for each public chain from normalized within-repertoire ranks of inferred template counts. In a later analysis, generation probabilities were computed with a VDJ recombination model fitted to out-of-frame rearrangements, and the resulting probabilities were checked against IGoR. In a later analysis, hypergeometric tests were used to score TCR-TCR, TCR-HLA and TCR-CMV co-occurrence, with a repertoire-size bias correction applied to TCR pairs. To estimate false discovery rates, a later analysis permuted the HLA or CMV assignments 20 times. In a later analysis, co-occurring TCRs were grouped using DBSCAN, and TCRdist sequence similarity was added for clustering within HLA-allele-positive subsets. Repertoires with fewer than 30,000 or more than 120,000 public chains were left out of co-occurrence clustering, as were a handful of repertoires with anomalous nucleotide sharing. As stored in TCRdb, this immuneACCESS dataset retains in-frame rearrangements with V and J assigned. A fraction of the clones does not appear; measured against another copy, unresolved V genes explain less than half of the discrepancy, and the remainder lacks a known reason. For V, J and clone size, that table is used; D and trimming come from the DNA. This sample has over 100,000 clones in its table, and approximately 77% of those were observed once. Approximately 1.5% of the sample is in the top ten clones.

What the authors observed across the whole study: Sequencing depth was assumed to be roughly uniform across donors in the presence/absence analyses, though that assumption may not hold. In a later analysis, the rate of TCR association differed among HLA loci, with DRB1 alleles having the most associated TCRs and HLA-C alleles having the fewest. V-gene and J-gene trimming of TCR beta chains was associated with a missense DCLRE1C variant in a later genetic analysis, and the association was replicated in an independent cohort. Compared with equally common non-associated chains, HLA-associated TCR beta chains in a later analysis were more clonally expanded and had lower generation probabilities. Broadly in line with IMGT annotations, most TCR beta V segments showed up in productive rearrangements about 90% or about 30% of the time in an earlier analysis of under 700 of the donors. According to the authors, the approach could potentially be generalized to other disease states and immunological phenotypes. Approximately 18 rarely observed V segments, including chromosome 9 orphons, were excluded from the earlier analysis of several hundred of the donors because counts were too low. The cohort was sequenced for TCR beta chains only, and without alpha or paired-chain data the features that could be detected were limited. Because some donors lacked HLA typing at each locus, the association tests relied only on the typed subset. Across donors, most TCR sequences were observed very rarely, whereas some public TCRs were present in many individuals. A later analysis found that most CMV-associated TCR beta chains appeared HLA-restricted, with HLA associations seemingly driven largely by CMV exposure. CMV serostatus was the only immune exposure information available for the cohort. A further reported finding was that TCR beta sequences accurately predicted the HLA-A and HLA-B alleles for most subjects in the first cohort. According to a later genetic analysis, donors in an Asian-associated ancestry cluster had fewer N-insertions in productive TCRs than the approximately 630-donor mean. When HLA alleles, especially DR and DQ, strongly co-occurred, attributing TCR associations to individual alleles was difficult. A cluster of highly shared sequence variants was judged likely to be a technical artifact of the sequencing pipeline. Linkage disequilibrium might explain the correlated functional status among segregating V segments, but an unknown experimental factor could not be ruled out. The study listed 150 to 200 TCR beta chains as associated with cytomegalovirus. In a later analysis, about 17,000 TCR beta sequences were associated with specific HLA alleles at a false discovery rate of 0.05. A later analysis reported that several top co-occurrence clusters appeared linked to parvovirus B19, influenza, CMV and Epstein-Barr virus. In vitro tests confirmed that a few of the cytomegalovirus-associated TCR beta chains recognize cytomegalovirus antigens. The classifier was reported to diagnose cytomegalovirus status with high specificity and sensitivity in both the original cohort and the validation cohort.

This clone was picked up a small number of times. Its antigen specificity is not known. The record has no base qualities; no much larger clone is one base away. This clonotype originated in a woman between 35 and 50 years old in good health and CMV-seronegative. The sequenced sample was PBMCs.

DNA sequence: TGTGCCAGCAGCGGGGGGACAGGGGGCTTTGAGACCCAGTACTTC. This translates into CASSGGTGGFETQYF. This receptor chain uses TRBV9 and TRBJ2-5; 12 bases in between match TRBD1. Based on the germline V gene, the CDR1 and CDR2 sequences are SGDLS and YYNGEE. From its cysteine to its phenylalanine, the CDR3 spans 15 amino acids. Only the CDR3 portion is preserved as DNA: 45 bases, with reading frame beginning at the first base. V trim: 3 bases; J trim: 5 bases; unmatched bases: 5.